Below are 7 T cell receptor beta chains sequenced from a single sample in a study of blood T cell repertoires in COVID-19 (dated by TCRdb to the early 2020s). Library method: the immunoSEQ multiplex PCR assay. TCRdb re-hosts the immuneACCESS table, in-frame sequences only. Its copies lack some clones; in the studies checked, an unresolved V gene accounts for under half of them, and the cause for the rest is not known. For this sample there are 150,000 to 200,000 clones; less than 90% appear just once. Around 3.1% of the sample belongs to the ten largest clones. Material for sequencing was PBMCs or T cells enriched from blood (not recorded which). Receptors originate from a woman aged 30 to 39 who had been exposed to COVID-19.

The V call is TRBV2, the J call TRBJ2-7, with D possibly being TRBD2 (7 bases). Trimming took off 8 bases at V and 0 bases at J, with 14 bases between the two ends. Looked up from germline, CDR1 is SNHLY and CDR2 is FYNNEI. CDR3 size: 14 residues. The CDR3 protein is CASLGGGGSYEQYF. CDR3 nucleotides: TGTGCCAGCCTGGGGGGCGGGGGCTCCTACGAGCAGTACTTC.

The rearrangement links TRBV2 to TRBJ2-7; perhaps TRBD1 as D (6 bases). Trimming removed 2 bases at V and 0 bases at J, with 8 bases between. The germline V gene has CDR1 SNHLY and CDR2 FYNNEI. CDR3 size: 14 residues. The CDR3 sequence: CASSEFRGSYEQYF. Written as DNA, the CDR3 is TGTGCCAGCAGTGAATTCAGGGGCTCCTACGAGCAGTACTTC. Using reference TRBV2 and TRBJ2-7 for the parts outside the CDR3, the full variable domain is EPEVTQTPSHQVTQMGQEVILRCVPISNHLYFYWYRQILGQKVEFLVSFYNNEISEKSEIFDDQFSVERPDGSNFTLKIRSTKLEDSAMYFCASSEFRGSYEQYFGPGTRLTVT.

The CDR3 DNA reads as TGTGCCACCAGCGGAGGAGGGACCGGGGAGCTGTTTTTT. Protein sequence: CATSGGGTGELFF. V usage is TRBV24-1 and J usage is TRBJ2-2, with TRBD2 as a possible D gene (6 bases). V was shortened by 7 bases and J by 5 bases, with 10 bases between the two germline ends. Germline V CDR1 and CDR2: KGHDR, SFDVKD. This CDR3 has 13 residues.

This rearrangement joins TRBV12-2 to TRBJ2-7; the D segment call TRBD1 is taken from the table without a DNA check. TRBV12-2 is an annotated pseudogene. The CDR3 has 13 residues. This CDR3 is CASDIGSGYEQYF. The CDR3 DNA is TGTGCAAGCGATATTGGCAGTGGCTACGAGCAGTACTTC.

The V and J genes are TRBV7-8 and TRBJ1-2, with 10 positions matching TRBD1. The CDR3 spans 17 residues. Germline V lookup: CDR1 SGHVS, CDR2 FQNEAQ. The trim removed 5 bases at V and 3 bases at J, leaving 12 bases unmatched. CDR3 sequence (DNA): TGTGCCAGCAGCCCAGCGGCCGGGACAGGGGAATACTATGGCTACACCTTC. This sequence encodes CASSPAAGTGEYYGYTF.

The chain carries TRBV3-1 (or the pseudogene TRBV3-2) and TRBJ2-3; 8 nucleotides agree with TRBD2. The CDR3 spans 16 residues. Losses at the gene ends were 0 bases for V and 4 bases for J; bases not matched to a gene: 6. The V gene's germline CDR1 is LGHDT and CDR2 YNNKEL (reference sequence). The CDR3 DNA sequence: TGTGCCAGCAGCCAAGAACACGGGGGGGCCTCAGATACGCAGTATTTT. As protein: CASSQEHGGASDTQYF.

This clone was seen more than once but under ten times. This rearrangement joins TRBV10-1 to TRBJ1-1, with 7 bases aligning to TRBD1. The CDR3 loop spans 12 amino acids. After removal of 6 bases from V and 8 bases from J, the junction contained 6 bases not matched to a gene. The germline V gene has CDR1 WNHNN and CDR2 SYGVQD (reference sequence). The CDR3: CASRSQTGEAFF. As DNA, the CDR3 is TGCGCCAGCAGATCCCAGACAGGGGAAGCTTTCTTT.